The 25 T cell receptor beta chains in this list originate from one sample, sequenced in a study of liver allograft versus peripheral blood T cells. As for the study in general: Within transplanted livers, the T cell receptor repertoires were examined and compared against the repertoires present in the peripheral blood of liver transplant recipients.

From the reads, TCRdb called clonotypes with MiXCR, one entry per CDR3 protein. Among 950 to 1,500 distinct CDR3 sequences, roughly 15% were seen once, and the ten largest hold approximately 19%. These receptors were obtained from a human patient who had a liver transplant. The graft donor may be the source of some T cells.

V usage is TRBV20-1 and J usage is TRBJ2-7; perhaps TRBD2 as D (5 bases). Germline-derived CDR1 and CDR2 are DFQATT and SNEGSKA (reference sequence). The V gene lost 1 base and the J gene lost 5 bases, with 15 bases spanning the gap. The CDR3 sequence is 14 residues long. Written as DNA, the CDR3 is TGCAGTGCTAGAGCCCCCGGCCCGGGGAACGAGCAGTACTTC. Amino acids: CSARAPGPGNEQYF.

This clonotype was counted between two and nine times. The V call is TRBV12-3 or TRBV12-4, the J call TRBJ2-3; perhaps TRBD1 as D (5 bases). CDR3 size: 16 residues. The V gene lost 3 bases and the J gene lost 3 bases, with 16 bases spanning the gap. The chain's CDR3 is CASSFGARLETDTQYF. The CDR3 DNA reads as TGTGCCAGCAGTTTTGGGGCCCGGCTAGAGACAGATACGCAGTATTTT.

This chain joins TRBV27 and TRBJ2-1; TRBD1 matches at 9 bases. This CDR3 comprises 15 residues. After removal of 3 bases from V and 7 bases from J, the junction contained 7 bases not matched to a gene. Germline V gene lookup returns CDR1 MNHEY and CDR2 SMNVEV (reference sequence). This chain's CDR3 is CASSFGQGLRNEQFF. The CDR3 DNA reads TGTGCCAGCAGTTTCGGACAGGGGTTGAGGAATGAGCAGTTCTTC.

The chain carries TRBV7-9 and TRBJ1-1; D not certain. CDR3 length: 13 amino acids. Germline CDR1 reads SEHNR; CDR2 reads FQNEAQ (reference sequence). V lost 5 bases and J 0 bases, leaving 7 bases between the germline ends. This CDR3 reads CASSLDMNTEAFF. CDR3 nucleotides: TGTGCCAGCAGCCTAGACATGAACACTGAAGCTTTCTTT.

In its sample, this clonotype ranks as medium-sized. The rearrangement uses TRBV5-6 and TRBJ1-2; no definite D call. CDR3 size: 13 residues. V lost 0 bases, J lost 4 bases, and 7 bases lay in between. Germline V lookup: CDR1 SGHDT, CDR2 YYEEEE. The CDR3 loop is CASSLGVVYGYTF. CDR3 coding DNA: TGTGCCAGCAGCTTGGGAGTAGTCTATGGCTACACCTTC.

The CDR3 DNA sequence: TGTGCCAGCAGGGGACAGGGCGCTTCGGAGAAAAACATTCAGTACTTC. It specifies CASRGQGASEKNIQYF. The chain is built from TRBV2 and TRBJ2-4; 9 bases match TRBD1. V was clipped by 6 bases and J by 4 bases; unmatched bases: 10. Germline V gene sequence: CDR1 SNHLY, CDR2 FYNNEI. This CDR3 comprises 16 residues.

This clonotype qualifies as large. The chain recombines TRBV6-6 with TRBJ1-5, with 12 bases fitting TRBD1. V shed 5 bases and J 2 bases; nucleotides not matched to a gene: 7. The CDR3 is 17 residues long. Germline V gene data show CDR1 as MNHNY and CDR2 as SVGAGI (reference sequence). Here the CDR3 DNA reads TGTGCCAGCAGTAAGGGGACAGGGGGCGCTGGCAATCAGCCCCAGCATTTT. Translating it yields CASSKGTGGAGNQPQHF.

This clonotype is medium-sized (0.01 to 0.1%) in the sample. The V gene is TRBV20-1, the J gene TRBJ2-3, with D perhaps TRBD2 (7 bases). V lost 3 bases and J 5 bases, leaving 18 bases between the germline ends. The CDR3 is 15 amino acids. Germline V gene lookup returns CDR1 DFQATT and CDR2 SNEGSKA (reference sequence). The CDR3 region is CSASDPSGGLDTQYF. CDR3 in DNA: TGCAGTGCTAGTGACCCTTCGGGGGGCCTAGATACGCAGTATTTT.

The gene calls are TRBV11-2 and TRBJ2-7; possible D gene TRBD2, 5 bases. The CDR3 has 17 amino acids. Trimming took off 0 bases at V and 3 bases at J, with 18 bases between the two ends. The germline V gene encodes CDR1 SGHAT and CDR2 FQNNGV. The CDR3 region has the DNA TGTGCCAGCAGCTTAGATAATACGGGTGAGGGCTACTACGAGCAGTACTTC. Translated, it gives CASSLDNTGEGYYEQYF. The variable domain in full, with the rest retrieved from reference TRBV11-2 and TRBJ2-7, is EAGVAQSPRYKIIEKRQSVAFWCNPISGHATLYWYQQILGQGPKLLIQFQNNGVVDDSQLPKDRFSAERLKGVDSTLKIQPAKLEDSAVYLCASSLDNTGEGYYEQYFGPGTRLTVT.

Remarks on this clonotype: A read error likely explains this, since a far larger clone differs by one base. CDR3 residues: CASSEGGTNEKLFF. For the CDR3, the DNA is TGTGCCAGCAGTGAAGGCGGAACTAATGAAAAACTGTTTTTT. The J gene is TRBJ1-4, the V gene TRBV6-5; D is unclear. V was pared by 5 bases and J by 1 base, with 8 bases between. This CDR3 has 14 residues. The V gene's germline CDR1 is MNHEY and CDR2 SVGAGI.

The rearrangement uses TRBV18 and TRBJ2-5; D could derive from TRBD1 or TRBD2 (5 bases each). The germline V gene encodes CDR1 KGHSH and CDR2 LQKENI. The CDR3 spans 15 residues. Trimming cost V 6 bases and J 9 bases, with 23 bases left between them. The CDR3: CASSGSTLGVSPQYF. The CDR3 bases are TGTGCCAGCTCCGGCTCGACACTAGGGGTTTCGCCCCAGTACTTC.

By share, this clonotype ranks as medium-sized. The J gene is TRBJ1-4, the V gene TRBV20-1; 9 bases align to TRBD1. V shed 6 bases, J shed 8 bases, and the junction held 7 bases outside the gene matches. Germline V gene data show CDR1 as DFQATT and CDR2 as SNEGSKA (reference sequence). This CDR3 has 13 residues. The CDR3 reads CSALAGQGEKLFF. The CDR3 region has the DNA TGCAGTGCGTTGGCGGGACAGGGAGAAAAACTGTTTTTT.

This clonotype counts as medium-sized. This chain connects TRBV28 to TRBJ1-1; a possible D gene is TRBD1 (5 bases). The CDR3 consists of 16 residues. The V gene's germline CDR1 is MDHEN and CDR2 SYDVKM. Trimming removed 5 bases at V and 3 bases at J, with 19 bases between. This CDR3 is CASSPDGDFRDTEAFF. CDR3 DNA sequence: TGTGCCAGCAGTCCCGACGGGGACTTTAGGGACACTGAAGCTTTCTTT.

This clonotype ranks as medium-sized. The chain is built from TRBV18 and TRBJ2-3, with TRBD2 matching over 12 bases. The CDR3 consists of 16 residues. The germline V gene has CDR1 KGHSH and CDR2 LQKENI. V was pared by 5 bases and J by 3 bases, with 6 bases of the junction left unmatched. CDR3 amino acids: CASSRLAGVRTDTQYF. In DNA, the CDR3 is TGTGCCAGCTCAAGACTAGCGGGAGTCCGTACAGATACGCAGTATTTT.

The J gene is TRBJ2-7, the V gene TRBV18; D may correspond to TRBD1 or TRBD2 (6 bases each). Deletions cut 6 bases from V and 3 bases from J, with 12 bases between. The CDR3 is made up of 13 amino acids. Germline assignment: CDR1 KGHSH and CDR2 LQKENI. In DNA form, the CDR3 reads TGTGCCAGCTCGCGGGACAACGGCTACGAGCAGTACTTC. It specifies CASSRDNGYEQYF.

This clonotype rates as medium-sized. The CDR3 nucleotides read TGTGCCAGCAGGCCCATGCGGGACAGCTCTGGAAACACCATATATTTT. It is translated as CASRPMRDSSGNTIYF. The V gene is TRBV28, the J gene TRBJ1-3; 7 bases fit TRBD1. This CDR3 is 16 amino acids long. Losses at the gene ends were 6 bases for V and 0 bases for J; bases not matched to a gene: 8. Germline lookup yields CDR1 MDHEN and CDR2 SYDVKM.

By share, this clonotype ranks as medium-sized. J is TRBJ2-5 and V is TRBV18; D is unresolved. The length of the CDR3 is 11 residues. V lost 3 bases and J lost 2, with 1 base in between. Germline-derived CDR1 and CDR2 are KGHSH and LQKENI. CDR3 residues: CASSPQETQYF. DNA of the CDR3: TGTGCCAGCTCACCGCAAGAGACCCAGTACTTC.

This clonotype was counted a few times. The chain joins TRBV30 to TRBJ1-1, with D possibly TRBD1 on 6 matching bases. Germline V gene sequence: CDR1 GTSNPN, CDR2 SVGIG (reference sequence). Trimming took off 4 bases at V and 1 base at J, with 13 bases between the two ends. The CDR3 spans 14 residues. Written as DNA, the CDR3 is TGTGCCTGGATACTAGGGGGGACGAACACTGAAGCTTTCTTT. It is translated as CAWILGGTNTEAFF.

This clonotype is large within its sample. The chain links TRBV6-5 to TRBJ1-4, with 10 nucleotides matching TRBD1. Germline V gene sequence: CDR1 MNHEY, CDR2 SVGAGI. CDR3 length: 18 residues. V shed 0 bases and J 7 bases; nucleotides not matched to a gene: 11. The CDR3 protein is CASSYSFLPGQGREKLFF. CDR3 in DNA: TGTGCCAGCAGTTACTCGTTTCTCCCGGGACAGGGGCGTGAAAAACTGTTTTTT.

This clonotype ranks as medium-sized. The chain employs TRBV20-1 and TRBJ2-7, with 8 bases fitting TRBD2. In germline, CDR1 is DFQATT, CDR2 SNEGSKA (reference sequence). The CDR3 runs to 13 residues. With 2 bases clipped from V and 4 bases from J, the junction kept 4 bases outside the gene matches. CDR3 protein: CSARIAGRYEQYF. The CDR3 bases are TGCAGTGCTAGAATAGCGGGAAGGTACGAGCAGTACTTC.

The gene calls are TRBV12-3 or TRBV12-4 and TRBJ1-1; no reliable D call. V lost 3 bases and J 3 bases, leaving 8 bases between the germline ends. The CDR3 extends over 13 amino acids. CDR3 bases: TGTGCCAGCAGTTTGAGAGAGTACACTGAAGCTTTCTTT. Amino acid sequence: CASSLREYTEAFF.

This clonotype was picked up one time. This likely stems from a read error, as it lies one base from a far larger clone. V gene TRBV6-1 combines with J gene TRBJ1-5; TRBD1 matches 12 bases. Germline CDR1 MNHNS, CDR2 SASEGT. J lost 3 bases, V lost 5 bases, and 8 bases had no gene match. The length of the CDR3 is 17 residues. The CDR3 here is CASSKGTGGADNQPQHF. The CDR3 DNA sequence: TGTGCCAGCAGTAAGGGGACAGGGGGCGCTGACAATCAGCCCCAGCATTTT.

This clonotype was detected only a few times. The CDR3 nucleotides are TGCAGTGCTAGTAGGCAGATACTGAACACTGAAGCTTTCTTT. Its protein is CSASRQILNTEAFF. The V gene is TRBV20-1, the J gene TRBJ1-1; D remains ambiguous. Trimming shortened V by 3 bases and J by 0 bases, and 11 bases separated the two germline ends. The CDR3 runs to 14 residues. CDR1 is DFQATT and CDR2 is SNEGSKA in the germline V gene (reference sequence).

The CDR3: CASSGTGGTFF. As DNA, the CDR3 is TGTGCCAGCAGTGGGACAGGGGGAACTTTCTTT. This chain connects TRBV6-2 or TRBV6-3 to TRBJ1-1, with 11 nucleotides matching TRBD1. J gave up 12 bases and V 5 bases, and 2 bases lay outside the gene matches. The germline CDR1 and CDR2 sequences are MNHEY and SVGEGT. This CDR3 has 11 amino acids.

This clonotype is labeled as medium-sized. V usage is TRBV18 and J usage is TRBJ2-5, with D perhaps TRBD1 (6 bases). CDR3 length: 15 residues. V was trimmed by 0 bases and J by 4 bases, leaving 12 bases between them. The germline V gene has CDR1 KGHSH and CDR2 LQKENI. The CDR3 here is CASSPPWTVGETQYF. CDR3 nucleotides: TGTGCCAGCTCACCACCGTGGACAGTGGGAGAGACCCAGTACTTC.